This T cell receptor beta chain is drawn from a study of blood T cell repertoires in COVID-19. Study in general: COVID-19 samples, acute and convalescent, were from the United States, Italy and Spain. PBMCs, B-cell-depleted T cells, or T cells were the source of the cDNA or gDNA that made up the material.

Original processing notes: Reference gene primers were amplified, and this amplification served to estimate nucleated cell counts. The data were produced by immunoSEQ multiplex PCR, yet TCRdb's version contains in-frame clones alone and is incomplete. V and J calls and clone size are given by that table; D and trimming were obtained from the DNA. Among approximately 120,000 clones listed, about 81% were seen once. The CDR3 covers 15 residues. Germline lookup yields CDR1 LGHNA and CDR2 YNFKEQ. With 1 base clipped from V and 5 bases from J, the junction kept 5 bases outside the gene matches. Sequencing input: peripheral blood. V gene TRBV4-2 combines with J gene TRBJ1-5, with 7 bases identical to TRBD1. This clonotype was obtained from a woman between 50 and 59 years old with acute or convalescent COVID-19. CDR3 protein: CASSQVAGGHQPQHF. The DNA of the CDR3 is TGTGCCAGCAGCCAAGTTGCAGGGGGTCATCAGCCCCAGCATTTT.